Sequencing of this T cell receptor (beta chain) was carried out in a study of T-cell reconstitution after alpha-beta-depleted transplantation in children. Using unique molecular identifiers, the investigators prepared the TCRbeta library. TCRdb re-analysed the PCR reads in MiXCR, keeping a single row per CDR3 protein. The data show around 370,000 distinct CDR3 sequences, under 13% seen once. This clonotype was seen a few times. Specimen: PBMCs from the stem cell graft donor, collected from the stem cell graft. The sequence derives from a human donor who donated a stem cell graft to a child with acute lymphoblastic leukemia.

CDR3 region: CASSGGTSGRNEQYF. CDR3 in DNA: TGTGCCAGCAGTGGTGGGACTAGCGGGAGGAACGAGCAGTACTTC. V and J are TRBV6-1 and TRBJ2-7, with 15 bases fitting TRBD2. The junction had 3 bases not matched to a gene; V was cut back by 4 bases and J by 5 bases. This CDR3 spans 15 amino acids. Germline V gives CDR1 MNHNS, CDR2 SASEGT.